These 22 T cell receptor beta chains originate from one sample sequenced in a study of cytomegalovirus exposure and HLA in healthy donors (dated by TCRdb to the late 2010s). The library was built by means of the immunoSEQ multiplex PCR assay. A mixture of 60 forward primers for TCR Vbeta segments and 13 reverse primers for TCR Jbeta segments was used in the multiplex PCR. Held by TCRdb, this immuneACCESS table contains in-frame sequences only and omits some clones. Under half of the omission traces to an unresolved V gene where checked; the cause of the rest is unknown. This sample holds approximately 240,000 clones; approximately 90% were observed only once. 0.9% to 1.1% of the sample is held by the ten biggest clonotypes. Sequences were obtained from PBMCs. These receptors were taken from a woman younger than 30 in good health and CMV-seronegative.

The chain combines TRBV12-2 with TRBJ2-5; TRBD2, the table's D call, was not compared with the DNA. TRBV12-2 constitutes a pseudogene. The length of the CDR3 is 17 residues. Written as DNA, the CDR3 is TGTGCAAGTCGCCCCATTGGTAGCGGGCTAATCCAAGAGACCCAGTACTTC. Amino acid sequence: CASRPIGSGLIQETQYF.

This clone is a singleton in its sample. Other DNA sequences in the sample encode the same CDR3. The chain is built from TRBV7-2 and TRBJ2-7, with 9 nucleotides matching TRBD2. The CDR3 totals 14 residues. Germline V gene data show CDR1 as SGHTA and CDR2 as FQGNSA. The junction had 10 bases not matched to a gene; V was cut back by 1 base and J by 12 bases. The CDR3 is CASSLGGGGGWWYF. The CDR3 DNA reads TGTGCCAGCAGCTTAGGGGGCGGGGGGGGGTGGTGGTACTTC.

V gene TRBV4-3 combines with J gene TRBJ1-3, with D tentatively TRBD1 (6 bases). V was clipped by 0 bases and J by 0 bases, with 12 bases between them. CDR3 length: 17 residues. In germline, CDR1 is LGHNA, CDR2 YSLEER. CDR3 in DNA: TGCGCCAGCAGCCAAGAGTCCCAGGGGTCCTCTGGAAACACCATATATTTT. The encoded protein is CASSQESQGSSGNTIYF.

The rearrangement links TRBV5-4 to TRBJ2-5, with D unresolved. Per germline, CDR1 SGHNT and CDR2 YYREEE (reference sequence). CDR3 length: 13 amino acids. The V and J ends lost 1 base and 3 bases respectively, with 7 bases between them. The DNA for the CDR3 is TGTGCCAGCAGCTTGCAACTGAAAGAGACCCAGTACTTC. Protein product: CASSLQLKETQYF.

Written as DNA, the CDR3 is TGTGCCAGCAGTTATGAGGGACAGGGTTATGGCTACACCTTC. It yields the protein CASSYEGQGYGYTF. The genes are TRBV28 and TRBJ1-2; 9 bases are shared with TRBD1. With 4 bases clipped from V and 5 bases from J, the junction kept 5 bases outside the gene matches. Germline CDR1 reads MDHEN; CDR2 reads SYDVKM. The CDR3 covers 14 residues.

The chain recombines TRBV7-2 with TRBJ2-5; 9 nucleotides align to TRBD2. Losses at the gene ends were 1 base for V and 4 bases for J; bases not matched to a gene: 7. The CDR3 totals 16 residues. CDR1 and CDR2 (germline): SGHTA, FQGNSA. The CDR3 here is CASSLGRLAGLETQYF. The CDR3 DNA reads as TGTGCCAGCAGCTTAGGTCGGCTAGCGGGGCTAGAGACCCAGTACTTC.

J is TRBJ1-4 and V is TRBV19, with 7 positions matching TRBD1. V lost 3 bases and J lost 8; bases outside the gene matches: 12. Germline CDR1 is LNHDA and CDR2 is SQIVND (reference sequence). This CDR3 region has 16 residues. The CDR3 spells CASSIGGGRAPEKLFF. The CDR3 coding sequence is TGTGCCAGTAGTATTGGAGGGGGCCGAGCCCCAGAAAAACTGTTTTTT. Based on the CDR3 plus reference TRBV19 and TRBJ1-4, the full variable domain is DGGITQSPKYLFRKEGQNVTLSCEQNLNHDAMYWYRQDPGQGLRLIYYSQIVNDFQKGDIAEGYSVSREKKESFPLTVTSAQKNPTAFYLCASSIGGGRAPEKLFFGSGTQLSVL.

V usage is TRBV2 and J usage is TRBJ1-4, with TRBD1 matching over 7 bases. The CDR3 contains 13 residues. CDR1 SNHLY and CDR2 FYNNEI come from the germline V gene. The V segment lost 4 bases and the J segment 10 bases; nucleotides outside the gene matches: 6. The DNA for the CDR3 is TGTGCCAGCAGTGGTCAGGGGGGTGGAAAACTGTTTTTT. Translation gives CASSGQGGGKLFF.

The CDR3 DNA reads as TGTGCCACCAGCAGCGGGAACCAAGAGACCCAGTACTTC. Translated, it gives CATSSGNQETQYF. The chain recombines TRBV15 with TRBJ2-5; tentative D call: TRBD2 (5 bases). Germline lookup yields CDR1 LNHNV and CDR2 YYDKDF (reference sequence). The CDR3 runs to 13 residues. V was trimmed by 3 bases and J by 0 bases, leaving 5 bases between them.

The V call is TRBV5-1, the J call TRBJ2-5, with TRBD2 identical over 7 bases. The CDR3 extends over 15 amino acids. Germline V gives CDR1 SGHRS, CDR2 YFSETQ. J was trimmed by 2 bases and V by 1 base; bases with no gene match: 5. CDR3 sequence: CASSLLPAGQETQYF. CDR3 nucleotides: TGCGCCAGCAGCTTGTTGCCAGCGGGGCAAGAGACCCAGTACTTC.

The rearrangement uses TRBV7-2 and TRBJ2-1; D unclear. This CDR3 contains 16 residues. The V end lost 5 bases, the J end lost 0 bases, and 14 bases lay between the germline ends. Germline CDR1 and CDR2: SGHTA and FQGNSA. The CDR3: CASSQLPLSSYNEQFF. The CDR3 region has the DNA TGTGCCAGCAGCCAACTCCCCCTGAGCTCCTACAATGAGCAGTTCTTC.

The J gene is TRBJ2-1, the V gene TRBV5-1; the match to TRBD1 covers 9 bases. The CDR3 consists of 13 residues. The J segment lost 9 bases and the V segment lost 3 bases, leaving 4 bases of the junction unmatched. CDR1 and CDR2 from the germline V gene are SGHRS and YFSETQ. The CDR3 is CASSWGTGREQFF. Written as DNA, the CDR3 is TGCGCCAGCAGCTGGGGGACAGGGCGTGAGCAGTTCTTC.

CDR3 nucleotide sequence: TGCGCCAGCAGCCAAGATCGGGTGAACACTGAAGCTTTCTTT. Translation gives CASSQDRVNTEAFF. V and J are TRBV4-1 and TRBJ1-1; D is ambiguous. Germline CDR1 and CDR2: MGHRA and YSYEKL. V shed 0 bases and J shed 0 bases, with 5 bases lying between them. The CDR3 loop spans 14 amino acids.

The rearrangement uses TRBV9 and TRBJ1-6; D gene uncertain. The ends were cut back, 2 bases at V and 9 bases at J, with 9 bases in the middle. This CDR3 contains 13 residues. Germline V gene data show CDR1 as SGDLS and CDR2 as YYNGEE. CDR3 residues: CASSVQSGSPLHF. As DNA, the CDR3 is TGTGCCAGCAGCGTTCAATCGGGTTCACCCCTCCACTTT.

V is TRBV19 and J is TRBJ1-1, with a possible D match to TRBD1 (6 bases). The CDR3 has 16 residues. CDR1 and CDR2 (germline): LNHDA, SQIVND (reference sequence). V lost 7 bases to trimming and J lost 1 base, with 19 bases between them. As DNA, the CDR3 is TGTGCCAGTAATTGGACAGCTCACCCCGGGAACACTGAAGCTTTCTTT. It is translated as CASNWTAHPGNTEAFF.

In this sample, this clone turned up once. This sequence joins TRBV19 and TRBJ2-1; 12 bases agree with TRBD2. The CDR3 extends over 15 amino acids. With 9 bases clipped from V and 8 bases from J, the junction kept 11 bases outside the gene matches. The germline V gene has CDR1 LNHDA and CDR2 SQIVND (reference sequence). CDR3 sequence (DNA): TGTGCCAGCAGTCGCCTAGCGGGAGGGTGGGATGAGCAGTTCTTC. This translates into CASSRLAGGWDEQFF. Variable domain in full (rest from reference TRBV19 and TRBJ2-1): DGGITQSPKYLFRKEGQNVTLSCEQNLNHDAMYWYRQDPGQGLRLIYYSQIVNDFQKGDIAEGYSVSREKKESFPLTVTSAQKNPTAFYLCASSRLAGGWDEQFFGPGTRLTVL.

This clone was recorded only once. This CDR3 reads CASSERWASGSSYEQYF. The DNA of the CDR3 is TGTGCCAGCAGTGAAAGGTGGGCTAGCGGAAGCTCCTACGAGCAGTACTTC. The V call is TRBV2, the J call TRBJ2-7; TRBD2 agrees at 7 bases. CDR3 size: 17 residues. Germline CDR1 is SNHLY and CDR2 is FYNNEI. V was clipped by 2 bases and J by 0 bases; unmatched bases: 10.

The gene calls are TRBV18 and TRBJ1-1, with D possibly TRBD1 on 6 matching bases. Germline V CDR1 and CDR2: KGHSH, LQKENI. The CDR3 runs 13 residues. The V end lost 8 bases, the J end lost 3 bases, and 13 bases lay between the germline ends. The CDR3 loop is CASLQTGYTEAFF. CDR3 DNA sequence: TGTGCCAGCCTACAGACAGGCTACACTGAAGCTTTCTTT.

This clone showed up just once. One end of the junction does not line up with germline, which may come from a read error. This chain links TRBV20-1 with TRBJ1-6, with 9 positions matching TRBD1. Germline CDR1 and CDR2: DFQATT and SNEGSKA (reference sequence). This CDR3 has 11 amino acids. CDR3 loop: CATGGNSPLHF. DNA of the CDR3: TGTGCGACAGGGGGTAATTCACCCCTCCACTTT.

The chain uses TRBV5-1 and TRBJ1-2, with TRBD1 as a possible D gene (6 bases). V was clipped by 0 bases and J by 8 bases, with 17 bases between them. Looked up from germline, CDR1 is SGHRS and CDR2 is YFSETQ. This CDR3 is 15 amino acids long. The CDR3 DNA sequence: TGCGCCAGCAGCTTGGGACAGGACGTGCTCGGAGGCTACACCTTC. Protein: CASSLGQDVLGGYTF.

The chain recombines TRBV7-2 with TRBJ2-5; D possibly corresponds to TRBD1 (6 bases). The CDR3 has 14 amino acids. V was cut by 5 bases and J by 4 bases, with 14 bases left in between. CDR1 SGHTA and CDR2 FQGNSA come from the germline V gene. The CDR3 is CASSSSGTRETQYF. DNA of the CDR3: TGTGCCAGCAGCAGCTCCGGGACACGAGAGACCCAGTACTTC.

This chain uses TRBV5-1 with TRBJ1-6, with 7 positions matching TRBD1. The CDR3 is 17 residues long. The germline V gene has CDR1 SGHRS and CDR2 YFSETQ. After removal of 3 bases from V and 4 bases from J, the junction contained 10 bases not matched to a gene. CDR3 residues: CASSYHPGQYYNSPLHF. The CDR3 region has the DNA TGCGCCAGCAGCTATCATCCGGGACAGTATTATAATTCACCCCTCCACTTT.